This section outlines one T cell receptor (beta chain) sequence together with its context. The data are from a study of shared clonotypes between healthy human individuals. TCRdb's copy holds only in-frame clones and misses some; the assay was immunoSEQ multiplex PCR. The table records some 2,000,000 clones, 85% to 95% of them present only once. CDR1 SNHLY and CDR2 FYNNEI come from the germline V gene. V was shortened by 7 bases and J by 4 bases, with 19 bases between the two germline ends. There are 15 residues in the CDR3. The rearrangement joins TRBV2 to TRBJ1-1; possible D gene TRBD1, 6 bases. The sample was naive CD4+ T cells sorted from blood. Subset noted: CD45RA+ positively selected. The source is a man younger than 30 in good health. The CDR3 coding sequence is TGTGCCAGCATTAACCAGGGGCTTCAGAGCACTGAAGCTTTCTTT. This gives the protein CASINQGLQSTEAFF.